This T cell receptor (beta chain) was observed in a study of blood T cell repertoires in COVID-19. Trimming left V 5 bases short and J 6 bases short, with 8 bases between. The CDR3 is 12 amino acids. Germline CDR1 and CDR2: SGHDT and YYEEEE. Data came from immunoSEQ multiplex PCR; TCRdb stores just in-frame clones and leaves some out. Among about 220,000 clones listed, over 80% were seen once. The J gene is TRBJ2-2, the V gene TRBV5-6; D is uncertain. The receptor's source is a human donor in a cohort sampled during active COVID-19. The sequenced material came from peripheral blood. CDR3 in amino acids: CASSRVAGELFF. The CDR3 DNA reads TGTGCCAGCAGTCGGGTGGCCGGGGAGCTGTTTTTT.